The present TCR beta chain was sequenced within a study of technical replicates of blood from a handful of donors. In the case of this clone: The germline gene is not matched at one end of the junction; a read error may be the cause.

The germline gives CDR1 SGHVS, CDR2 FQNEAQ. The CDR3 is 14 residues long. Assay used: immunoSEQ multiplex PCR; TCRdb lists only in-frame clones, some missing. The sample includes about 81,000 clones, roughly 90% of them seen just once. Material for sequencing was T cells isolated from PBMCs. The receptor was isolated from a human donor in good health. This rearrangement joins TRBV7-8 to TRBJ2-5; D might be TRBD2 (5 bases). The CDR3: CASSLFGVREAQYF. As DNA, the CDR3 is TGTGCCAGCAGCTTGTTCGGGGTTAGAGAGGCCCAGTACTTC.